Each of the 4 T cell receptor beta chains below was sequenced from the same sample in a study of CD8+CD57+ T cells in acquired aplastic anemia. Profiling that covered TCR beta VDJ and CDR3 relied on genomic DNA as its template. A single record per CDR3 protein comes from TCRdb applying MiXCR to the reads. The table lists under 200,000 distinct CDR3 sequences, approximately 43% of them singletons. The sequenced sample consisted of sorted CD4+, CD8+, or CD8+CD57+ T cells (not recorded which) from PBMCs. These receptors were taken from a human donor in good health.

This clonotype appeared many times. CDR3 sequence reads: CASSSQQGREQYF. CDR3 in DNA: TGTGCCAGCAGCTCGCAACAGGGTCGGGAGCAGTACTTC. The chain employs TRBV7-3 and TRBJ2-7, with D possibly TRBD1 on 6 matching bases. Germline CDR1 and CDR2: SGHTA and FQGTGA. V was cut by 4 bases and J by 7 bases, with 14 bases left in between. This CDR3 comprises 13 residues.

V is TRBV5-6 and J is TRBJ2-1; weak D call: TRBD2 (7 bases). The CDR3 totals 15 residues. Between the trimmed V and J ends, which lost 4 bases and 6 bases, there was a span of 17 bases. Germline V lookup: CDR1 SGHDT, CDR2 YYEEEE. CDR3 DNA: TGTGCCAGCAGCCGCGGGGCGGGGGCGCGCAATGAGCAGTTCTTC. Translating it yields CASSRGAGARNEQFF.

The chain joins TRBV29-1 to TRBJ2-7; D uncertain. V lost 5 bases and J lost 1, with 12 bases in between. Germline values: CDR1 SQVTM, CDR2 ANQGSEA. This CDR3 has 13 amino acids. CDR3 loop: CSVFVGRSYEQYF. The CDR3 DNA reads as TGCAGCGTTTTCGTCGGCCGTTCCTACGAGCAGTACTTC.

This chain connects TRBV7-6 to TRBJ1-1; D is unresolved. CDR1 and CDR2 from the germline V gene are SGHVS and FNYEAQ. Trimming stripped 2 bases from V and 6 bases from J, with 10 bases between. The CDR3 length is 13 residues. CDR3 DNA sequence: TGTGCCAGCAGCTTATTGGCCGGGGCTGAAGCTTTCTTT. It translates to CASSLLAGAEAFF.